The 25 T cell receptor beta chains given below trace back to one sample, sequenced in a study of CD8+ T cells in alopecia areata. In each case, RNA was isolated and then reverse transcribed into cDNA as the sequencing template. Data came from immunoSEQ multiplex PCR; TCRdb stores just in-frame clones and leaves some out. The sample records over 95,000 clones, more than 35% being singletons. Sequencing used CD4+ T cells sorted from blood. Receptors originate from a human donor with alopecia areata.

The chain is built from TRBV28 and TRBJ2-5; D might be TRBD1 or TRBD2, each matching 5 bases. Per germline, CDR1 MDHEN and CDR2 SYDVKM. Deletions cut 8 bases from V and 5 bases from J, with 15 bases between. This CDR3 contains 13 residues. CDR3 amino acids: CASERDRGETQYF. CDR3 DNA sequence: TGTGCCAGCGAGAGGGACCGCGGGGAGACCCAGTACTTC.

This clone was seen a few times. The J gene is TRBJ2-3, the V gene TRBV5-1; D call uncertain. CDR3 length: 14 amino acids. With 5 bases removed from V and 6 bases from J, the gap between germline ends came to 16 bases. Germline V gene sequence: CDR1 SGHRS, CDR2 YFSETQ. The CDR3 loop is CASSGATPLDTQYF. The CDR3 nucleotides are TGCGCCAGCAGTGGAGCTACCCCTTTGGATACGCAGTATTTT. Looking up the rest from reference TRBV5-1 and TRBJ2-3 gives the full variable domain: KAGVTQTPRYLIKTRGQQVTLSCSPISGHRSVSWYQQTPGQGLQFLFEYFSETQRNKGNFPGRFSGRQFSNSRSEMNVSTLELGDSALYLCASSGATPLDTQYFGPGTRLTVL.

The chain links TRBV5-1 to TRBJ1-2; 8 positions agree with TRBD1. The trim removed 1 base at V and 2 bases at J, leaving 4 bases unmatched. Germline CDR1 reads SGHRS; CDR2 reads YFSETQ. The CDR3 has 15 residues. The CDR3 region is CASSLRQGQNYGYTF. The CDR3 DNA follows: TGCGCCAGCAGCTTGAGACAGGGGCAGAACTATGGCTACACCTTC.

The V and J genes are TRBV7-2 and TRBJ1-1, with D possibly matching TRBD1 (5 bases). V was clipped by 4 bases and J by 1 base, with 13 bases between them. The CDR3 consists of 15 residues. Looked up from germline, CDR1 is SGHTA and CDR2 is FQGNSA. CDR3 DNA sequence: TGTGCCAGCAGCTCCGTGGGGCACCGGAACACTGAAGCTTTCTTT. Translation gives CASSSVGHRNTEAFF.

This clone came up a few times. The V call is TRBV29-1, the J call TRBJ2-3, with D possibly TRBD2 on 7 matching bases. This CDR3 is built from 14 residues. Trimming left V 1 base short and J 1 base short, with 9 bases between. Germline V CDR1 and CDR2: SQVTM, ANQGSEA. CDR3 in amino acids: CSVEGGGGTDTQYF. The CDR3 DNA follows: TGCAGCGTTGAAGGCGGGGGCGGCACAGATACGCAGTATTTT.

The table lists this clone with a few counts. CDR3 sequence: CSVAGLPYEQYF. CDR3 nucleotide sequence: TGCAGCGTGGCGGGACTCCCCTACGAGCAGTACTTC. J is TRBJ2-7 and V is TRBV29-1; D might be TRBD2 (6 bases). V shed 6 bases and J shed 2 bases, with 11 bases lying between them. CDR3 length: 12 amino acids. Germline assignment: CDR1 SQVTM and CDR2 ANQGSEA.

The V and J genes are TRBV5-4 and TRBJ2-7; D may be TRBD1 (6 bases). V was pared by 4 bases and J by 6 bases, with 14 bases between. CDR3 length: 13 amino acids. Germline assignment: CDR1 SGHNT and CDR2 YYREEE (reference sequence). CDR3 nucleotides: TGTGCCAGCAGCCAGGGACAAGACGTCGAGCAGTACTTC. Translated, it gives CASSQGQDVEQYF. The variable domain in full, completed from reference TRBV5-4 and TRBJ2-7, reads ETGVTQSPTHLIKTRGQQVTLRCSSQSGHNTVSWYQQALGQGPQFIFQYYREEENGRGNFPPRFSGLQFPNYSSELNVNALELDDSALYLCASSQGQDVEQYFGPGTRLTVT.

This chain connects TRBV5-6 to TRBJ2-5, with 8 bases fitting TRBD1. The CDR3 contains 16 residues. Germline lookup yields CDR1 SGHDT and CDR2 YYEEEE. J lost 4 bases, V lost 0 bases, and 8 bases had no gene match. CDR3 in DNA: TGTGCCAGCAGCTTGGCCTTTCAGGGGGCAGGAGAGACCCAGTACTTC. The encoded protein is CASSLAFQGAGETQYF.

This chain uses TRBV7-9 with TRBJ2-3; a possible D gene is TRBD2 (6 bases). Trimming stripped 8 bases from V and 2 bases from J, with 14 bases between. Germline CDR1 and CDR2: SEHNR and FQNEAQ (reference sequence). There are 14 residues in the CDR3. The CDR3 spells CASGSSGNTDTQYF. The CDR3 DNA reads as TGTGCCAGCGGCAGTAGCGGAAACACAGATACGCAGTATTTT.

This clone has a handful of counts. This chain uses TRBV27 with TRBJ2-1; TRBD1 aligns across 8 bases. V gave up 5 bases and J gave up 8 bases; unmatched junction bases: 11. CDR1 and CDR2 from the germline V gene are MNHEY and SMNVEV (reference sequence). The CDR3 sequence is 15 residues long. The CDR3 here is CASSDRGLLSDEQFF. DNA for the CDR3: TGTGCCAGCAGTGACAGGGGTCTCTTATCGGATGAGCAGTTCTTC.

The genes are TRBV7-9 and TRBJ2-5; maybe TRBD2 (6 bases). CDR3 length equals 15 residues. Trimming left V 5 bases short and J 5 bases short, with 18 bases between. The germline V gene encodes CDR1 SEHNR and CDR2 FQNEAQ (reference sequence). In DNA, the CDR3 is TGTGCCAGCAGCAGCACGGGAGTCGCTGGGGAGACCCAGTACTTC. As protein: CASSSTGVAGETQYF.

There are a few counts of this clone. The rearrangement links TRBV10-3 to TRBJ2-7; TRBD1 matches 8 bases. The CDR3 has 15 residues. The V segment lost 8 bases and the J segment 0 bases; nucleotides outside the gene matches: 9. Germline V CDR1 and CDR2: ENHRY, SYGVKD. This CDR3 is CAIRKTGDNSYEQYF. CDR3 in DNA: TGTGCCATCCGCAAGACAGGGGATAACTCCTACGAGCAGTACTTC.

The sample holds a few counts of this clone. A read error may account for a junction end that differs from germline. V is TRBV7-7 and J is TRBJ2-1, with TRBD2 matching 11 bases. CDR1 is SSHAT, CDR2 FNYEAQ, per germline (reference sequence). This CDR3 has 15 residues. In nucleotides, the CDR3 is TGTGCTAGCAGCATTAGCGGGGGGGCTGGAAATGAGCAGTTCTTC. It translates to CASSISGGAGNEQFF.

The chain links TRBV29-1 to TRBJ1-5; D is unclear. Per the germline V gene, CDR1 is SQVTM and CDR2 is ANQGSEA. The CDR3 sequence is 15 residues long. V was cut by 4 bases and J by 0 bases, with 13 bases left in between. The CDR3 is CSVAPSDDSNQPQHF. The CDR3 bases are TGCAGCGTTGCCCCGTCAGATGATAGCAATCAGCCCCAGCATTTT.

The table lists this clone with a few counts. The chain couples TRBV10-3 to TRBJ2-3, with TRBD1 identical over 9 bases. The CDR3 has 13 residues. Germline CDR1 reads ENHRY; CDR2 reads SYGVKD. V dropped 11 bases and J dropped 5; count of bases not matched to a gene: 8. The CDR3 DNA is TGTGCCTCAAGGAAGACAGGGGGAGATACGCAGTATTTT. Translating it yields CASRKTGGDTQYF.

In its sample, this clone is medium-sized. This sequence joins TRBV18 and TRBJ2-5; no definite D call. Germline V lookup: CDR1 KGHSH, CDR2 LQKENI. This CDR3 region has 14 residues. The V end lost 2 bases, the J end lost 2 bases, and 9 bases lay between the germline ends. CDR3 loop: CASSPRPEQETQYF. CDR3 sequence (DNA): TGTGCCAGCTCACCAAGGCCAGAACAAGAGACCCAGTACTTC.

This clone appeared a few times. V and J are TRBV19 and TRBJ1-5; possibly TRBD1 for D (6 bases). The CDR3 length is 18 residues. Trimming took 3 bases from V and 0 from J, leaving 18 bases between them. Germline V gene lookup returns CDR1 LNHDA and CDR2 SQIVND (reference sequence). CDR3 sequence (DNA): TGTGCCAGTAGTATTGCCCCCATTCAGGGGTATAGCAATCAGCCCCAGCATTTT. Amino acid sequence: CASSIAPIQGYSNQPQHF.

V and J are TRBV5-1 and TRBJ2-7; D not certain. Germline assignment: CDR1 SGHRS and CDR2 YFSETQ. The CDR3 spans 12 residues. Trimming shortened V by 4 bases and J by 4 bases, and 9 bases separated the two germline ends. The CDR3 region is CASSPSIYEQYF. The DNA for the CDR3 is TGCGCCAGCAGCCCGTCAATTTACGAGCAGTACTTC.

The CDR3 DNA reads as TGCGCCAGCAGTCAATTTCCCCGCTGGCTAGCGGTAATCTACGAGCAGTACTTC. This translates into CASSQFPRWLAVIYEQYF. The V call is TRBV23-1, the J call TRBJ2-7; 7 positions agree with TRBD2. TRBV23-1 is classed as an ORF, of uncertain function. The CDR3 runs to 18 residues. J lost 3 bases, V lost 1 base, and 15 bases had no gene match.

The J gene is TRBJ2-7, the V gene TRBV30; D call uncertain. This CDR3 has 14 amino acids. The V gene's germline CDR1 is GTSNPN and CDR2 SVGIG (reference sequence). V was clipped by 2 bases and J by 6 bases, with 17 bases between them. The CDR3 is CAWSSTTVLGEQYF. The CDR3 coding sequence is TGTGCCTGGAGTTCAACAACAGTCCTTGGCGAGCAGTACTTC.

V usage is TRBV6-1 and J usage is TRBJ1-2, with 7 bases lining up with TRBD1. The length of the CDR3 is 14 residues. The J segment lost 3 bases and the V segment lost 2 bases, leaving 3 bases of the junction unmatched. CDR1 and CDR2 (germline): MNHNS, SASEGT. CDR3 sequence reads: CASSERGQDYGYTF. CDR3 bases: TGTGCCAGCAGTGAAAGGGGGCAGGACTATGGCTACACCTTC.

This clone was seen more than once but under ten times. One end of the junction varies from germline; a read error may be responsible. The chain links TRBV6-6 to TRBJ2-5; D uncertain. CDR1 and CDR2 (germline): MNHNY, SVGAGI (reference sequence). CDR3 length: 14 amino acids. As DNA, the CDR3 is TGTGCCAGCAGTTACGCTATGGACCAGGAGACCCAGTACTTC. Its protein product is CASSYAMDQETQYF.

The V call is TRBV10-2, the J call TRBJ1-2, with 8 bases matching TRBD1. This CDR3 is 12 amino acids long. Trimming took 6 bases from V and 8 from J; bases not matched to a gene: 5. Per germline, CDR1 WSHSY and CDR2 SAAADI. Here the CDR3 reads CASSFGQGGYTF. The CDR3 region has the DNA TGCGCCAGCAGCTTCGGACAGGGAGGCTACACCTTC.

V gene TRBV28 combines with J gene TRBJ2-7, with 8 positions matching TRBD1. Germline lookup yields CDR1 MDHEN and CDR2 SYDVKM. The V gene end was trimmed by 5 bases and the J gene end by 7 bases; junction bases not matched to a gene: 13. CDR3 length: 15 residues. CDR3 bases: TGTGCCAGCAGTGCACCAGGGGGCTTAACGGGAGAGCAGTACTTC. Its protein product is CASSAPGGLTGEQYF.

J is TRBJ2-1 and V is TRBV20-1; D uncertain. V dropped 2 bases and J dropped 7 bases, with 6 bases sitting between them. Germline V lookup: CDR1 DFQATT, CDR2 SNEGSKA (reference sequence). The CDR3 loop spans 11 amino acids. The CDR3 bases are TGCAGTGCTAGACCAAGAAATGAGCAGTTCTTC. This translates into CSARPRNEQFF.